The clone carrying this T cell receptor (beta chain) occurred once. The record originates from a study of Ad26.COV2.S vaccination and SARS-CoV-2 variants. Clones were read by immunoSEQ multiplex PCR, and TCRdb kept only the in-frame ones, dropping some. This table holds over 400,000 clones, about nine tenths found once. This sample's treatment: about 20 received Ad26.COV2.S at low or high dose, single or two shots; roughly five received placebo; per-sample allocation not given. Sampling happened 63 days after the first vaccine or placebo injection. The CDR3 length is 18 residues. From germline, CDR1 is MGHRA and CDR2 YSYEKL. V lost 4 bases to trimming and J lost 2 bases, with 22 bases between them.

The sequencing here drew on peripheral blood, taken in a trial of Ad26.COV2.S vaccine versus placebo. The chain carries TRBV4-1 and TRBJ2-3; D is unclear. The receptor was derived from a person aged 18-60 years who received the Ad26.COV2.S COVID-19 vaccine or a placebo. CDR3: CASSPPPGSRFFTDTQYF. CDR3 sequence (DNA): TGCGCCAGCAGCCCTCCCCCGGGCAGTCGATTTTTCACAGATACGCAGTATTTT.